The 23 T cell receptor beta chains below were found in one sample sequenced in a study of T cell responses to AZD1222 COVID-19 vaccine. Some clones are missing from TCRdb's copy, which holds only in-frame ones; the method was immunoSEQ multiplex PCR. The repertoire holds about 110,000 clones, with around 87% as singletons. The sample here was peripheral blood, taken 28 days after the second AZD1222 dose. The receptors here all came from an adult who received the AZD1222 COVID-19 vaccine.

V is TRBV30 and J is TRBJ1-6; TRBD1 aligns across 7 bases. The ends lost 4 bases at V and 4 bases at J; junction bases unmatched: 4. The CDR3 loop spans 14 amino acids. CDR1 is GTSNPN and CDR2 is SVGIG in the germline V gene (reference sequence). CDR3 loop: CAWNYRGYNSPLHF. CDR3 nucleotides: TGTGCCTGGAACTACAGGGGTTATAATTCACCCCTCCACTTT.

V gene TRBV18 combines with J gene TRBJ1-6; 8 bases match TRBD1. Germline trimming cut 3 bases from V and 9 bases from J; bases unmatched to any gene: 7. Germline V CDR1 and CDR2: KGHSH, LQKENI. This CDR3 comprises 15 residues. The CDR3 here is CASSPAGTGLSPLHF. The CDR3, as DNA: TGTGCCAGCTCACCCGCCGGGACAGGCCTTTCACCCCTCCACTTT.

In nucleotides, the CDR3 is TGTGCCAGCAGCACCCGACAGGATCGTTTCCCCAGGGAGCAGTTCTTC. Protein product: CASSTRQDRFPREQFF. This chain connects TRBV11-2 to TRBJ2-1; a weak D match, TRBD1 (6 bases). Germline V lookup: CDR1 SGHAT, CDR2 FQNNGV. This CDR3 has 16 amino acids. Trimming left V 5 bases short and J 10 bases short, with 24 bases between.

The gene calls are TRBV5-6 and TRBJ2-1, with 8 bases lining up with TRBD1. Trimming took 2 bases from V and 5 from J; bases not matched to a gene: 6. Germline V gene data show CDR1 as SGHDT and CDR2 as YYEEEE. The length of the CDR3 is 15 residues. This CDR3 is CASSFQGAHHNEQFF. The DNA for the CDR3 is TGTGCCAGCAGCTTCCAGGGGGCCCACCACAATGAGCAGTTCTTC.

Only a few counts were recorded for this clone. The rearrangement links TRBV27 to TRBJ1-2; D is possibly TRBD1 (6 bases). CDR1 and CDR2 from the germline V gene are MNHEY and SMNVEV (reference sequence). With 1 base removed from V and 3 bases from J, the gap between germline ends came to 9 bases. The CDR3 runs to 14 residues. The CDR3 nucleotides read TGTGCCAGCAGTTTATGGGCAGGGGACTATGGCTACACCTTC. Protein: CASSLWAGDYGYTF.

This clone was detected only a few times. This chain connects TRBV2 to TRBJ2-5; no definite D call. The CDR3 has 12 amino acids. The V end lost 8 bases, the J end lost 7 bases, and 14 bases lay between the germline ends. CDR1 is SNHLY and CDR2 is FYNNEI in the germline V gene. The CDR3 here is CASQRVGGTQYF. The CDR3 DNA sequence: TGTGCCAGCCAGAGAGTGGGCGGGACCCAGTACTTC.

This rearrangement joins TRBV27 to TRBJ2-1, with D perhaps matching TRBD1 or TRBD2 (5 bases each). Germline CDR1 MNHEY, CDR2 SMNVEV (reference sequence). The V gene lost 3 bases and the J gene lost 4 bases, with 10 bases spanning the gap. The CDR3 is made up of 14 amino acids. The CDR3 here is CASSFVGEYNEQFF. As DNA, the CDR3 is TGTGCCAGCAGTTTTGTAGGGGAGTACAATGAGCAGTTCTTC.

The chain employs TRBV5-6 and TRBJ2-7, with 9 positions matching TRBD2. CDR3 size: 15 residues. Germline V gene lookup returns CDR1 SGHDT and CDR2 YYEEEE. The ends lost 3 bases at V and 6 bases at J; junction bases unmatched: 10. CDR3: CASSSLGREGREQYF. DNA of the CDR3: TGTGCCAGCAGCTCCTTGGGGCGGGAGGGCCGCGAGCAGTACTTC.

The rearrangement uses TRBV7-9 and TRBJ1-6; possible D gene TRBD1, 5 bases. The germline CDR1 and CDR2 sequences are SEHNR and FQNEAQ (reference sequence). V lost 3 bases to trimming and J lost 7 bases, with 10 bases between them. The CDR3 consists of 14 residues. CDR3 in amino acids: CASSFGAENSPLHF. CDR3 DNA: TGTGCCAGCAGCTTTGGGGCCGAGAATTCACCCCTCCACTTT.

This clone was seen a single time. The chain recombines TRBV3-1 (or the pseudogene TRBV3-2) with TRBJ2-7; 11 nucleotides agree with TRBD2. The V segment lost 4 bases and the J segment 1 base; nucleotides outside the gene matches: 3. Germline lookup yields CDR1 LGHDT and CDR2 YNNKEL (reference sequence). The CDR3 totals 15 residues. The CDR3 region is CASSRGLAVSYEQYF. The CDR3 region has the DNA TGTGCCAGCAGCCGGGGACTAGCGGTTTCCTACGAGCAGTACTTC.

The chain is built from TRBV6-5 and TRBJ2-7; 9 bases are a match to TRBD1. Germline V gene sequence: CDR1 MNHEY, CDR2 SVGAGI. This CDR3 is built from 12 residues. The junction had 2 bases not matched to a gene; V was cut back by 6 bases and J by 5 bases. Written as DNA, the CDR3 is TGTGCCAGCAGGGGACAGGGAAACGAGCAGTACTTC. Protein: CASRGQGNEQYF.

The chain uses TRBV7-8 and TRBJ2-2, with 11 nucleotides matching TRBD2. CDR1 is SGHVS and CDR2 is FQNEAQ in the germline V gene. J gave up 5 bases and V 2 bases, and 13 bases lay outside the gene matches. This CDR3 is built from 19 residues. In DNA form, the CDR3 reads TGTGCCAGCAGCTTAACACCGGGACTAGCGGCGTTAGGAACCGGGGAGCTGTTTTTT. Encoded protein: CASSLTPGLAALGTGELFF.

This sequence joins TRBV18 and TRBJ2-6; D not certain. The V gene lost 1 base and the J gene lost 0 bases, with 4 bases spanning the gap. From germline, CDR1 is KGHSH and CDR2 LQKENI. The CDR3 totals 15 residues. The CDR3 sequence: CASSPQYSGANVLTF. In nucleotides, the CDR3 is TGTGCCAGCTCACCACAGTACTCTGGGGCCAACGTCCTGACTTTC. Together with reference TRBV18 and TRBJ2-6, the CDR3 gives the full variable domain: NAGVMQNPRHLVRRRGQEARLRCSPMKGHSHVYWYRQLPEEGLKFMVYLQKENIIDESGMPKERFSAEFPKEGPSILRIQQVVRGDSAAYFCASSPQYSGANVLTFGAGSRLTVL.

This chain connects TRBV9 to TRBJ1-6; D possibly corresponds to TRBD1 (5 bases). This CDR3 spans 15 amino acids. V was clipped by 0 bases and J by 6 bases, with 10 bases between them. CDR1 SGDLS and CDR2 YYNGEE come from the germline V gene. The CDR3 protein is CASSVATGGNSPLHF. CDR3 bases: TGTGCCAGCAGCGTAGCTACGGGGGGTAATTCACCCCTCCACTTT.

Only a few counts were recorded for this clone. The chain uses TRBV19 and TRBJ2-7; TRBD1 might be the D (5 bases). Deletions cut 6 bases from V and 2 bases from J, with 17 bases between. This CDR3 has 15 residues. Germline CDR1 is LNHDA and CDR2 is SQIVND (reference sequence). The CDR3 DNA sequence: TGTGCCAGTAGCCCCGTGGGGCACACAACCTACGAGCAGTACTTC. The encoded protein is CASSPVGHTTYEQYF.

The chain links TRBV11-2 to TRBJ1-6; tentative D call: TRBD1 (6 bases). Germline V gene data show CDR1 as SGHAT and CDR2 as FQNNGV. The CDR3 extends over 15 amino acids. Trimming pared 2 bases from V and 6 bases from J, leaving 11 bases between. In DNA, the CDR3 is TGTGCCAGCAGCTTAAAACAGGGCGGTAATTCACCCCTCCACTTT. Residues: CASSLKQGGNSPLHF.

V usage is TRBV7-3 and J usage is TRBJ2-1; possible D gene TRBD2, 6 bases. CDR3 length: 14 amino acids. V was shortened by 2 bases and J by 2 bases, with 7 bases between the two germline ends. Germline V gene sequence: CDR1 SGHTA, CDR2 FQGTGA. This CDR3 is CASSLGGTYNEQFF. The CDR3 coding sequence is TGTGCCAGCAGCTTAGGGGGGACCTACAATGAGCAGTTCTTC.

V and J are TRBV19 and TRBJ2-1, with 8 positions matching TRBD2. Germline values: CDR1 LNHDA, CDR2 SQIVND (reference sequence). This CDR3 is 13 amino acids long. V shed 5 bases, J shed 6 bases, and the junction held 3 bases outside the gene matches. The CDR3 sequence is CASSSSGSNEQFF. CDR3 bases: TGTGCCAGTAGTTCGAGCGGGAGCAATGAGCAGTTCTTC.

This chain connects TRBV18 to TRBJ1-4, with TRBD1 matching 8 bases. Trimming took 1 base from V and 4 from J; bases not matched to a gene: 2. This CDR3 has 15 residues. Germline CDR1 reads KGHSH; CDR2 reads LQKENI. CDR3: CASSPRTGLNEKLFF. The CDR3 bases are TGTGCCAGCTCACCACGGACAGGGCTTAATGAAAAACTGTTTTTT.

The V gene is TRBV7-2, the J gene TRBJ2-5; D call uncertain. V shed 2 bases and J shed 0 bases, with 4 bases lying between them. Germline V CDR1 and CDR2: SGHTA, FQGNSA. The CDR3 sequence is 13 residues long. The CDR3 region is CASSLSNQETQYF. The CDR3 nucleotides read TGTGCCAGCAGCTTAAGCAACCAAGAGACCCAGTACTTC.

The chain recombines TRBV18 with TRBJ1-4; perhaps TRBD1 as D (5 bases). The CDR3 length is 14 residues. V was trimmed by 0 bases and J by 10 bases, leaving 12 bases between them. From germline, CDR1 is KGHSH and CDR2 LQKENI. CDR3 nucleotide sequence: TGTGCCAGCTCACCACCGGCGGACACGGGAAAACTGTTTTTT. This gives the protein CASSPPADTGKLFF.

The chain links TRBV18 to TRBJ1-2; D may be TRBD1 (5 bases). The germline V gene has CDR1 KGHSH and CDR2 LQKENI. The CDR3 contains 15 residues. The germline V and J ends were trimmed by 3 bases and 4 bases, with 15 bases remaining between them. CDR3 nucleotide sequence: TGTGCCAGCTCACCCGAGGGAGGGACCTCCTATGGCTACACCTTC. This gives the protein CASSPEGGTSYGYTF.

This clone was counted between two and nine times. DNA of the CDR3: TGTGCCAGTAGTAGTCAGAGCTACGAGCAGTACTTC. Its protein is CASSSQSYEQYF. The chain links TRBV19 to TRBJ2-7; D gene uncertain. The CDR3 has 12 residues. Germline CDR1 and CDR2: LNHDA and SQIVND (reference sequence). V lost 4 bases and J lost 3, with 7 bases in between.